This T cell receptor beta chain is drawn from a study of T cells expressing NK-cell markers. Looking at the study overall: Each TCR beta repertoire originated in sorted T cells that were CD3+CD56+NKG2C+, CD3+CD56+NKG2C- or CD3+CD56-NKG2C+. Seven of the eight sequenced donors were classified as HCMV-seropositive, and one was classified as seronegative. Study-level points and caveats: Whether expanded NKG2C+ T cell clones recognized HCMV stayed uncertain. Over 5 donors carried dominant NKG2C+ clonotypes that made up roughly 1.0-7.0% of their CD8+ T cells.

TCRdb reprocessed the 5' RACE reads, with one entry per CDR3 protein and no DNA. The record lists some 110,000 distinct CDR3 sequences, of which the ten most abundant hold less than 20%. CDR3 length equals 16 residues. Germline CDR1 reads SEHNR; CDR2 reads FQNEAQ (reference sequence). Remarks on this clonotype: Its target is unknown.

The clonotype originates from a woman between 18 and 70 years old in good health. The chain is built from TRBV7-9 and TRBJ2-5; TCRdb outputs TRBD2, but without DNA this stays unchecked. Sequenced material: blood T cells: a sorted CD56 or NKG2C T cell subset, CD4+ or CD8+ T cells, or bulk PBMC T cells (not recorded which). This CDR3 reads CASSFPGPSGEETQYF.